The source of this T cell receptor (beta chain) is a study of identifying expanded T cells in peripheral blood. This clone has only one observation. The CDR3 spans 15 residues. With 6 bases clipped from V and 0 bases from J, the junction kept 5 bases outside the gene matches. Germline V gene lookup returns CDR1 LNHDA and CDR2 SQIVND (reference sequence). The table came from immunoSEQ multiplex PCR; TCRdb's copy has only in-frame clones and leaves some out. The data show about 83,000 clones, with about 88% seen just once and approximately 2.8% held by the top ten. This chain uses TRBV19 with TRBJ2-1; 7 bases are a match to TRBD2. The sequenced material came from blood. The receptor's source is a person aged 18 to 69 in good health. CDR3 in amino acids: CASSPGTTSYNEQFF. CDR3 bases: TGTGCCAGTAGCCCCGGGACTACCTCCTACAATGAGCAGTTCTTC.